These T cell receptor beta chains were read from a single sample in a study of blood T cells in healthy people across ages. TCRdb used MiXCR to reprocess the 5' RACE reads, holding one entry per CDR3 protein. Of some 550,000 distinct CDR3 sequences listed, around 48% are singletons. Sequencing used blood. The receptors were gathered from an elderly man in good health. Each CDR3 is given with its conserved first and last residue. Each record gives: CDR3 length, V gene, CDR3 protein.

>13|TRBV29-1
CSVVDRGGYEQYF
>12|TRBV29-1
CSVERQGGEQYF
>13|TRBV28
CASGTGVLYEQYF
>17|TRBV7-2
CASSLLFQGGRAVEQFF
>14|TRBV6-6
CASTLMGAQETQYF
>17|TRBV27
CASSQGDRRDLGSGYTF
>16|TRBV29-1
CSVETVLGAAVYGYTF
>17|TRBV7-2
CASRKTSGGSGSYEQYF
>14|TRBV13
CASSFRTDQATQYF
>15|TRBV6-6
CASSYWDRGNNEQFF
>16|TRBV28
CASSYSGDHRVETQYF
>17|TRBV7-2
CASSLAGASGAFNEQFF